Listed here is a single T cell receptor beta chain. Preparation of the TCRbeta library was carried out with unique molecular identifiers. One entry per CDR3 protein, called by TCRdb with MiXCR from the PCR reads. The sample shows about 900,000 distinct CDR3 sequences, around 30% of them seen only once. The data were obtained in a study of T-cell reconstitution after alpha-beta-depleted transplantation in children. The V gene's germline CDR1 is MNHNS and CDR2 SASEGT. The CDR3 covers 15 residues. The ends were cut back, 5 bases at V and 5 bases at J, with 19 bases in the middle. Specimen: PBMCs, mostly from graft donor cells, collected 360 days after TCRalphabeta/CD19-depleted stem cell transplant. The receptor was derived from a boy in the first two years of life who had a stem cell transplant for SCID, so the T cells may come from the graft donor. The chain combines TRBV6-1 with TRBJ2-7, with TRBD2 as a possible D gene (5 bases). The CDR3, as DNA: TGTGCCAGCAGTCCCCCTGGAGGAGCCCTAAACGAGCAGTACTTC. Translating gives CASSPPGGALNEQYF.